Following are 17 T cell receptor beta chains from one sample sequenced in a study of blood T cell repertoires in COVID-19. Clones were read by immunoSEQ multiplex PCR, and TCRdb kept only the in-frame ones, dropping some. The sample consists of about 200,000 clones, approximately 88% of them appearing once. Material for sequencing was peripheral blood. These receptors all come from a man in his fifties or sixties who had recovered from COVID-19.

This clone was detected only a few times. The V and J genes are TRBV3-1 (or the pseudogene TRBV3-2) and TRBJ1-6; 7 positions agree with TRBD1. Germline V gives CDR1 LGHDT, CDR2 YNNKEL (reference sequence). Trimming cost V 1 base and J 5 bases; bases outside gene matches: 2. The CDR3 sequence is 15 residues long. The CDR3 reads CASSQGDRDNSPLHF. The CDR3 nucleotides are TGTGCCAGCAGCCAAGGGGACAGAGATAATTCACCCCTCCACTTT.

The chain is built from TRBV6-1 and TRBJ1-2; D possibly corresponds to TRBD1 (5 bases). V was shortened by 3 bases and J by 7 bases, with 15 bases between the two germline ends. Germline values: CDR1 MNHNS, CDR2 SASEGT. The CDR3 covers 14 residues. The CDR3 DNA reads as TGTGCCAGCAGTGAGGGGGAGTGGCGGGGTGGCTACACCTTC. It encodes CASSEGEWRGGYTF.

The chain combines TRBV7-9 with TRBJ2-1; 9 bases are a match to TRBD1. J was trimmed by 0 bases and V by 6 bases; bases with no gene match: 6. The CDR3 totals 16 residues. The germline gives CDR1 SEHNR, CDR2 FQNEAQ (reference sequence). For the CDR3, the DNA is TGTGCCAGCAGACATACAGGGGGCGGCTCCTACAATGAGCAGTTCTTC. This translates into CASRHTGGGSYNEQFF.

Details on this clone: The junction shows a germline mismatch at one end, possibly a read error. V gene TRBV29-1 combines with J gene TRBJ2-5; D is unclear. The germline CDR1 and CDR2 sequences are SQVTM and ANQGSEA. This CDR3 contains 14 residues. CDR3 in DNA: TGCAGTGTTGAAGTCCTACGGAGCCAAGAGACCCAGTACTTC. Encoded protein: CSVEVLRSQETQYF. Full variable domain (missing parts from reference TRBV29-1 and TRBJ2-5): SAVISQKPSRDICQRGTSLTIQCQVDSQVTMMFWYRQQPGQSLTLIATANQGSEATYESGFVIDKFPISRPNLTFSTLTVSNMSPEDSSIYLCSVEVLRSQETQYFGPGTRLLVL.

The chain has TRBV27 and TRBJ2-7; TRBD2 agrees at 11 bases. The CDR3 consists of 15 residues. The V and J ends lost 5 bases and 3 bases, in that order; junction bases with no gene match: 6. Per germline, CDR1 MNHEY and CDR2 SMNVEV (reference sequence). The CDR3 DNA reads as TGTGCCAGCAGTCCCCTACTAGCGGGAGTCTACGAGCAGTACTTC. It codes for CASSPLLAGVYEQYF.

This clone showed up just once. The chain has TRBV28 and TRBJ2-1, with 9 bases identical to TRBD2. The J segment lost 5 bases and the V segment lost 5 bases, leaving 10 bases of the junction unmatched. Germline assignment: CDR1 MDHEN and CDR2 SYDVKM. The CDR3 loop spans 16 amino acids. The CDR3 DNA follows: TGTGCCAGCAGTGGGGCCGGGACTAGCAAAAACAATGAGCAGTTCTTC. It is translated as CASSGAGTSKNNEQFF.

This clone was seen only a few times. The J gene is TRBJ1-2, the V gene TRBV7-2, with 7 bases that match TRBD1. Looked up from germline, CDR1 is SGHTA and CDR2 is FQGNSA. The CDR3 spans 16 residues. Trimming at V came to 3 bases and at J to 0 bases, leaving 7 bases not matched to a gene. CDR3 loop: CASSFLATGTNYGYTF. Written as DNA, the CDR3 is TGTGCCAGCAGCTTTCTAGCGACAGGGACTAACTATGGCTACACCTTC.

This clone occurred a few times. The V gene is TRBV27, the J gene TRBJ1-6; D is possibly TRBD1 (6 bases). The CDR3 loop spans 15 amino acids. Looked up from germline, CDR1 is MNHEY and CDR2 is SMNVEV (reference sequence). V lost 4 bases and J 10 bases, leaving 17 bases between the germline ends. The DNA for the CDR3 is TGTGCCAGCAGTTACCGGCGGGGGGCATGGTCACCCCTCCACTTT. This gives the protein CASSYRRGAWSPLHF.

The rearrangement links TRBV5-8 to TRBJ2-2; tentative D call: TRBD1 (6 bases). The ends were cut back, 4 bases at V and 6 bases at J, with 13 bases in the middle. The CDR3 covers 14 residues. Germline V gene data show CDR1 as SGHTS and CDR2 as YDEGEE. The CDR3 DNA follows: TGTGCCAGCAGCCGATGGACAGATCCCGGGGAGCTGTTTTTT. Translated: CASSRWTDPGELFF.

The chain recombines TRBV19 with TRBJ2-3; possibly TRBD1 for D (7 bases). With 8 bases removed from V and 1 base from J, the gap between germline ends came to 13 bases. In germline, CDR1 is LNHDA, CDR2 SQIVND (reference sequence). The CDR3 contains 14 residues. The CDR3 loop reads CASRRGPGTDTQYF. CDR3 coding DNA: TGTGCCAGTCGGAGGGGGCCGGGCACAGATACGCAGTATTTT.

This chain joins TRBV10-3 and TRBJ1-2; no reliable D call. The CDR3 has 14 residues. Germline V lookup: CDR1 ENHRY, CDR2 SYGVKD. V lost 2 bases and J lost 2, with 9 bases in between. CDR3 amino acids: CAISEVAGNYGYTF. The CDR3 region has the DNA TGTGCCATCAGTGAGGTCGCAGGAAACTATGGCTACACCTTC.

This clone was picked up a small number of times. The rearrangement uses TRBV11-1 and TRBJ2-2, with no clear D. CDR1 and CDR2 (germline): SGHAT, FQDESV (reference sequence). V was pared by 4 bases and J by 7 bases, with 7 bases between. CDR3 length: 12 amino acids. The CDR3 reads CASSSGGGELFF. The CDR3 DNA is TGTGCCAGCAGCTCCGGCGGCGGGGAGCTGTTTTTT.

This chain links TRBV7-2 with TRBJ2-3; 10 positions agree with TRBD1. Looked up from germline, CDR1 is SGHTA and CDR2 is FQGNSA. The V gene end was trimmed by 4 bases and the J gene end by 6 bases; junction bases not matched to a gene: 10. CDR3 size: 16 residues. Here the CDR3 DNA reads TGTGCCAGCAGCTCCCTGACAGGGGGCAGTAAGGATACGCAGTATTTT. It encodes CASSSLTGGSKDTQYF. Full variable domain (rest looked up from reference TRBV7-2 and TRBJ2-3): GAGVSQSPSNKVTEKGKDVELRCDPISGHTALYWYRQSLGQGLEFLIYFQGNSAPDKSGLPSDRFSAERTGGSVSTLTIQRTQQEDSAVYLCASSSLTGGSKDTQYFGPGTRLTVL.

The rearrangement uses TRBV18 and TRBJ2-1; 11 bases line up with TRBD2. Germline values: CDR1 KGHSH, CDR2 LQKENI. The CDR3 covers 18 residues. V trimming: 2 bases; J trimming: 0 bases; junction bases outside the gene matches: 6. The CDR3 nucleotides read TGTGCCAGCTCACCAAGGCCTAGCGGGGGGAGCTCCTACAATGAGCAGTTCTTC. Translation gives CASSPRPSGGSSYNEQFF.

This sequence joins TRBV9 and TRBJ1-3; 7 bases are shared with TRBD1. Trimming cost V 4 bases and J 8 bases; bases outside gene matches: 15. The CDR3 sequence is 16 residues long. From germline, CDR1 is SGDLS and CDR2 YYNGEE. The CDR3 DNA reads TGTGCCAGCAGCCCTCACAGGGGCCCACCCGGAGACACCATATATTTT. Translated: CASSPHRGPPGDTIYF.

The chain is built from TRBV14 and TRBJ1-2; no clear D. V was shortened by 0 bases and J by 8 bases, with 7 bases between the two germline ends. Germline CDR1 SGHDN, CDR2 FVKESK. This CDR3 contains 12 residues. The DNA for the CDR3 is TGTGCCAGCAGCCAAGAGCGGGGAGGCTACACCTTC. Residues: CASSQERGGYTF.

This clone was found once. The genes are TRBV19 and TRBJ2-7, with 9 bases lining up with TRBD1. J was trimmed by 5 bases and V by 10 bases; bases with no gene match: 9. CDR3 length: 13 residues. The germline V gene encodes CDR1 LNHDA and CDR2 SQIVND (reference sequence). The chain's CDR3 is CATTGTGLNEQYF. The CDR3 DNA sequence: TGTGCCACCACCGGGACAGGGCTCAACGAGCAGTACTTC.